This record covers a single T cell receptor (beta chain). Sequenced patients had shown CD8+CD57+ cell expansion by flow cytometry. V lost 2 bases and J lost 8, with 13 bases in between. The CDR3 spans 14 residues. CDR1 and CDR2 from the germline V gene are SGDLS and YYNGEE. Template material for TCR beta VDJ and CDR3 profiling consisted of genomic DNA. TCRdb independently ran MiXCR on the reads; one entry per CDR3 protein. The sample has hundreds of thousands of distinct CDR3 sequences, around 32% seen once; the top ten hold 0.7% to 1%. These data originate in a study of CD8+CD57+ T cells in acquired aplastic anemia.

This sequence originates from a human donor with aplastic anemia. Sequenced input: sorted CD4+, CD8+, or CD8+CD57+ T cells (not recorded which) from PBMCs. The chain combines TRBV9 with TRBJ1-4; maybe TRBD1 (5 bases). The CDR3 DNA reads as TGTGCCAGCAGCGTCGGGGGAGGGCACGAAAAACTGTTTTTT. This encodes CASSVGGGHEKLFF.